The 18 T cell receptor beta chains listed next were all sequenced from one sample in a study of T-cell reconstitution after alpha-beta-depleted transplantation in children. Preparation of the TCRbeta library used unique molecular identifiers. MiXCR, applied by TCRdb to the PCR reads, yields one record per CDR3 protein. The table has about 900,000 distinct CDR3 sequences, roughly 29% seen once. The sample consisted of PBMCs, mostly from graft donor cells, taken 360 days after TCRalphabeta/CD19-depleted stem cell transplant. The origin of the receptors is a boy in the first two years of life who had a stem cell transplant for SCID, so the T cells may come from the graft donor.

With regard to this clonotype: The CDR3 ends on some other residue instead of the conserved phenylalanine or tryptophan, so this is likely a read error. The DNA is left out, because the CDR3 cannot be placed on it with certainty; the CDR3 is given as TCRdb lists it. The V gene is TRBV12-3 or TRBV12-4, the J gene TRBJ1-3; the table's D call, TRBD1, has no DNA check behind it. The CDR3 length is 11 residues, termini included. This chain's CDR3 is CASSLGAGGNI.

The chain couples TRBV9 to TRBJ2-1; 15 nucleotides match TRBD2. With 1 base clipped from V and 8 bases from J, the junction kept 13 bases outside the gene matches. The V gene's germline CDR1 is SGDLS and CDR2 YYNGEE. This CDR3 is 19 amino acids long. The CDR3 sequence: CASSVRRGTSGGLHHEQFF. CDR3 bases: TGTGCCAGCAGCGTAAGGAGGGGGACTAGCGGGGGGTTACACCATGAGCAGTTCTTC.

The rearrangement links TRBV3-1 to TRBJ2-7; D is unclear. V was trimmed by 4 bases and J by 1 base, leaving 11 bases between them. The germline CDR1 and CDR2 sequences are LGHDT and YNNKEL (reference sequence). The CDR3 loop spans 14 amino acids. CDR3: CASSLPRVSYEQYF. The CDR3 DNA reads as TGTGCCAGCAGCCTCCCTAGGGTGTCCTACGAGCAGTACTTC.

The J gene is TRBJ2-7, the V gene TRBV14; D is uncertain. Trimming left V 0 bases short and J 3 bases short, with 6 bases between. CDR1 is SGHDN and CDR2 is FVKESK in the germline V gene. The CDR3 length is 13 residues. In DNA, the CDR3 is TGTGCCAGCAGCCAAGATATCGTCTACGAGCAGTACTTC. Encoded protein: CASSQDIVYEQYF. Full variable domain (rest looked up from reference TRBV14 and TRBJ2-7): EAGVTQFPSHSVIEKGQTVTLRCDPISGHDNLYWYRRVMGKEIKFLLHFVKESKQDESGMPNNRFLAERTGGTYSTLKVQPAELEDSGVYFCASSQDIVYEQYFGPGTRLTVT.

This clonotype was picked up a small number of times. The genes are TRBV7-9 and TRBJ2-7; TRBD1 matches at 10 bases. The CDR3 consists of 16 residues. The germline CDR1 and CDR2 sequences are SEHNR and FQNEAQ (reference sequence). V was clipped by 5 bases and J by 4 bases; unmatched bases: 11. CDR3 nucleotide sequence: TGTGCCAGCAGCAAAACGCCGGGACAGGGGTGGTACGAGCAGTACTTC. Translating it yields CASSKTPGQGWYEQYF.

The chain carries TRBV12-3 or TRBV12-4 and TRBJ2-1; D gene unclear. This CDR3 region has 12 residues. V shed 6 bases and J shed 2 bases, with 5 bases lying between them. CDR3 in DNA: TGTGCCAGCAGACCAGCCTACAATGAGCAGTTCTTC. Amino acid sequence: CASRPAYNEQFF.

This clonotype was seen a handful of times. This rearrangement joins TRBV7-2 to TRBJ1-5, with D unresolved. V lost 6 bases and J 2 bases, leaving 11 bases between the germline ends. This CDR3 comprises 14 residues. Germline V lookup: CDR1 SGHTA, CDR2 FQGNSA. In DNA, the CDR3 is TGTGCCAGCAGTTTTGGACTGGGCAATCAGCCCCAGCATTTT. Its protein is CASSFGLGNQPQHF.

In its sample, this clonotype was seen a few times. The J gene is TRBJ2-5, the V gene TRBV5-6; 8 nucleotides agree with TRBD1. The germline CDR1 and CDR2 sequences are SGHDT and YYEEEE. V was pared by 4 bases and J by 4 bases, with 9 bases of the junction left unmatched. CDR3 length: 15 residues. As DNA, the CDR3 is TGTGCCAGCAGCCTGACAGGGGAGGTAGGAGAGACCCAGTACTTC. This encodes CASSLTGEVGETQYF.

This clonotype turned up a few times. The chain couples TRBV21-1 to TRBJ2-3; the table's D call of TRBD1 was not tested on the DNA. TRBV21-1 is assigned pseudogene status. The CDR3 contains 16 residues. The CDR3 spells CASSKGRGASTDTQYF. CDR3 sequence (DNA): TGTGCCAGCAGCAAAGGTCGGGGGGCCAGCACAGATACGCAGTATTTT.

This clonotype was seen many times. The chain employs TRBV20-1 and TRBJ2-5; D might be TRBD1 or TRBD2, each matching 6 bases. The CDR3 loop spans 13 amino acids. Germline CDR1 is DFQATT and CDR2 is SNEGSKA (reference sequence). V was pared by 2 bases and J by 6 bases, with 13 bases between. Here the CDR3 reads CSARRGEWKTQYF. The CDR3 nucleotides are TGCAGTGCTAGAAGGGGGGAATGGAAGACCCAGTACTTC.

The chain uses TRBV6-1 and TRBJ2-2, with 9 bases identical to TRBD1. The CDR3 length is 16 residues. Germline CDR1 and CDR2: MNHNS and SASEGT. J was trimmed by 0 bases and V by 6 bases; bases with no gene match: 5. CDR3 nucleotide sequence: TGTGCCAGCAGCACCGGGACAGGGTCGAACACCGGGGAGCTGTTTTTT. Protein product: CASSTGTGSNTGELFF.

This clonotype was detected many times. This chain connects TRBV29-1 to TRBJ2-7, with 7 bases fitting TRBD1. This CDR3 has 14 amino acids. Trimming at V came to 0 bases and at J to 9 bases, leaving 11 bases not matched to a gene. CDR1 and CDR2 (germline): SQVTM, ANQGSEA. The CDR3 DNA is TGCAGCGTTGAAGATCATGTGCCAGGGGGAAGGCAGTACTTC. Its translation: CSVEDHVPGGRQYF.

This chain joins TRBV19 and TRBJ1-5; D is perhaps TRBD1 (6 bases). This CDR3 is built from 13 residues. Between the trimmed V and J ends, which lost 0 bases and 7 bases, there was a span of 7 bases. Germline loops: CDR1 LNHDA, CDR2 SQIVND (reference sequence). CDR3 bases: TGTGCCAGTAGTATAGATGGGGGCCAGCCCCAGCATTTT. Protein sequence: CASSIDGGQPQHF. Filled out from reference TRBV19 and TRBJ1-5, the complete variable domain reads DGGITQSPKYLFRKEGQNVTLSCEQNLNHDAMYWYRQDPGQGLRLIYYSQIVNDFQKGDIAEGYSVSREKKESFPLTVTSAQKNPTAFYLCASSIDGGQPQHFGDGTRLSIL.

In DNA form, the CDR3 reads TGCAGTGCTAGAGGAGGGTTAAGATCTGGGGCCAACGTCCTGACTTTC. It specifies CSARGGLRSGANVLTF. The chain carries TRBV20-1 and TRBJ2-6; TRBD2 is a possible D gene (5 bases). CDR3 size: 16 residues. Germline values: CDR1 DFQATT, CDR2 SNEGSKA (reference sequence). V lost 1 base and J 1 base, leaving 11 bases between the germline ends.

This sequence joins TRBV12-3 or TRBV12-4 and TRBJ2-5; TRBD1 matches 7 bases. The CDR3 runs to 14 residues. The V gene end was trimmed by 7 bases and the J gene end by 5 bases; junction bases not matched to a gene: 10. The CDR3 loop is CASTRRGPRETQYF. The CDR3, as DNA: TGTGCCAGCACCCGTAGGGGGCCTCGGGAGACCCAGTACTTC.

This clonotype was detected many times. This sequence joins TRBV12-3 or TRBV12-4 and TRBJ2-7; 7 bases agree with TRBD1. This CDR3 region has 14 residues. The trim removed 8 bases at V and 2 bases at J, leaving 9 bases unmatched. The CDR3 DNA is TGTGCCAGCTCACCGAGGACAGGTCCCTACGAGCAGTACTTC. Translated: CASSPRTGPYEQYF.

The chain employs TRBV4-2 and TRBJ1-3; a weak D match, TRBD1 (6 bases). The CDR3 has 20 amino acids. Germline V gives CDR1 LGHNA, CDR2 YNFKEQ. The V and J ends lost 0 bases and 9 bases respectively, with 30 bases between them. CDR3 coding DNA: TGTGCCAGCAGCCAAGATTGGGGGCCTTGGGGGGCCTGGGTTGAATGCACCATATATTTT. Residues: CASSQDWGPWGAWVECTIYF.

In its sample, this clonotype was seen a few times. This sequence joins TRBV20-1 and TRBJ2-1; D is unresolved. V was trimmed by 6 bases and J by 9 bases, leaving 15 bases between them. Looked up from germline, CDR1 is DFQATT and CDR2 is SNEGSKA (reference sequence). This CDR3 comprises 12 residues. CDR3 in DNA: TGCAGTGCCAGTTATAACAATCGTGAGCAGTTCTTC. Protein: CSASYNNREQFF.